The rows below give T cell receptor beta chains drawn from one sample of a study of T cells in narcolepsy. Sequencing used immunoSEQ multiplex PCR; TCRdb keeps in-frame clones, though not all of them. The sample yields approximately 35,000 clones, 81% seen once. Sample: memory (CD45RA-) CD4+ T cells from blood. These receptors originate from a human donor in good health. Each CDR3 is given with its conserved first and last residue. D genes are given only for firm matches. The size of a clone is reported for some rows only, either as once, few or many, or as a class for expanded clones.

V	J	D	size	CDR3	DNA
TRBV19	TRBJ1-4	.	.	CASYTPRYGEKLFF	TGTGCCAGTTACACACCCCGATATGGTGAAAAACTGTTTTTT
TRBV7-2	TRBJ1-3	TRBD1	few	CASRPPGQGIYF	TGTGCCAGCAGACCCCCGGGACAGGGAATATATTTT
TRBV30	TRBJ1-4	TRBD1	few	CAWKPGTGYEKLFF	TGTGCCTGGAAACCCGGGACAGGGTATGAAAAACTGTTTTTT
TRBV12-5	TRBJ2-7	.	.	CASGLVGDRDSLYEQYF	TGTGCTAGTGGTTTGGTTGGCGACAGGGACTCACTCTACGAGCAGTACTTC
TRBV6-6	TRBJ1-5	.	.	CASSYSIGVNQPQHF	TGTGCCAGCAGTTACTCGATAGGCGTCAATCAGCCCCAGCATTTT
TRBV25-1	TRBJ2-2	.	.	CASGIRGTGELFF	TGTGCCAGCGGTATACGGGGTACCGGGGAGCTGTTTTTT
TRBV19	TRBJ1-1	.	.	CASIQGHTEAFF	TGTGCCAGTATCCAGGGACACACTGAAGCTTTCTTT
TRBV11-3	TRBJ2-1	TRBD2	.	CASSFLGGSRGWEQFF	TGTGCCAGCAGCTTTTTAGGCGGGAGCCGGGGTTGGGAGCAGTTCTTC
TRBV30	TRBJ2-5	TRBD2	.	CAWSPGGETQYF	TGTGCCTGGAGTCCGGGGGGAGAGACCCAGTACTTC
TRBV5-8	TRBJ1-2	.	.	CASSLDGQGYTF	TGTGCCAGCAGCTTGGATGGGCAGGGCTACACCTTC
TRBV7-3	TRBJ1-2	.	.	CASSLRGVGGYTF	TGTGCCAGCAGCTTAAGAGGGGTAGGCGGCTACACCTTC
TRBV27	TRBJ1-6	.	.	CASSLTGIPYNSPLHF	TGTGCCAGCAGTTTAACCGGGATTCCCTATAATTCACCCCTCCACTTT
TRBV5-4	TRBJ1-2	TRBD1	.	CASSSLDRDFYGYTF	TGTGCCAGCAGCTCGTTGGACAGGGACTTTTATGGCTACACCTTC
TRBV6-6	TRBJ1-5	.	few	CASSSGAGQPQHF	TGTGCCAGCAGTTCAGGGGCCGGTCAGCCCCAGCATTTT
TRBV10-3	TRBJ2-7	.	.	CAIQTQAYEQYF	TGTGCCATCCAAACACAAGCGTACGAGCAGTACTTC
TRBV2	TRBJ2-1	.	.	CASRVGGGPTNEQFF	TGTGCCAGCAGGGTGGGGGGTGGTCCCACCAATGAGCAGTTCTTC